These T cell receptor beta chains were read from a single sample in a study of identical twins. Each CDR3 protein gets one entry after TCRdb re-called the 5' RACE reads with MiXCR. The sample has 250,000 or so distinct CDR3 sequences, 7.5% seen once; the top ten hold around 5%. The data also belong to a second study, concerning yellow fever vaccine responses in identical twins.

Sequencing input: CD8+ T cells sorted from blood. The receptor source for this set is a woman aged 18 to 35 in good health. Both conserved end residues are part of each CDR3. Each record gives: J gene, clone size, D gene, V gene, CDR3 protein, CDR3 DNA. D genes are given only for firm matches. A row's size may be missing; if present it is once, few, many or a size class.

J gene: TRBJ1-1
clone size: many
D gene: -
V gene: TRBV12-3/TRBV12-4
CDR3 protein: CASSLFQGNTEAFF
CDR3 DNA: TGTGCCAGCAGTTTATTCCAGGGGAACACTGAAGCTTTCTTT

J gene: TRBJ2-5
clone size: -
D gene: -
V gene: TRBV4-2
CDR3 protein: CASSQDRGARETQYF
CDR3 DNA: TGTGCCAGCAGCCAAGACCGAGGGGCACGAGAGACCCAGTACTTC

J gene: TRBJ2-7
clone size: many
D gene: TRBD1
V gene: TRBV20-1
CDR3 protein: CSAETGAFHEQYF
CDR3 DNA: TGCAGCGCGGAGACAGGGGCGTTCCACGAGCAGTACTTC

J gene: TRBJ2-5
clone size: -
D gene: -
V gene: TRBV12-3/TRBV12-4
CDR3 protein: CASSLGRPAPARQAQETQYF
CDR3 DNA: TGTGCCAGCAGTTTAGGCAGGCCCGCCCCGGCTCGCCAGGCCCAAGAGACCCAGTACTTC

J gene: TRBJ2-4
clone size: few
D gene: -
V gene: TRBV20-1
CDR3 protein: CSAQQGIQYF
CDR3 DNA: TGCAGTGCACAGCAAGGCATTCAGTACTTC

J gene: TRBJ2-3
clone size: -
D gene: -
V gene: TRBV12-3/TRBV12-4
CDR3 protein: CANSLIHDTQYF
CDR3 DNA: TGTGCCAACAGTTTAATTCATGATACGCAGTATTTT

J gene: TRBJ1-5
clone size: few
D gene: TRBD1
V gene: TRBV12-3/TRBV12-4
CDR3 protein: CASSPGQGSQPQHF
CDR3 DNA: TGTGCCAGCAGTCCTGGACAGGGTAGTCAGCCCCAGCATTTT

J gene: TRBJ1-2
clone size: -
D gene: -
V gene: TRBV9
CDR3 protein: CASSGPVDSRYGYTF
CDR3 DNA: TGTGCCAGCAGCGGTCCCGTAGACAGTCGGTATGGCTACACCTTC

J gene: TRBJ2-1
clone size: many
D gene: TRBD1
V gene: TRBV7-9
CDR3 protein: CASSSTGNSYNEQFF
CDR3 DNA: TGTGCCAGCAGCTCGACAGGGAACTCCTACAATGAGCAGTTCTTC

J gene: TRBJ2-3
clone size: many
D gene: -
V gene: TRBV15
CDR3 protein: CATSRVTGSSDTQYF
CDR3 DNA: TGTGCCACCAGCAGAGTCACAGGGAGTTCAGATACGCAGTATTTT

J gene: TRBJ2-3
clone size: many
D gene: -
V gene: TRBV12-3/TRBV12-4
CDR3 protein: CASSEADTDTQYF
CDR3 DNA: TGTGCCAGCAGCGAAGCGGACACAGATACGCAGTATTTT

J gene: TRBJ1-2
clone size: few
D gene: -
V gene: TRBV20-1
CDR3 protein: CSARNSRTNYGYTF
CDR3 DNA: TGCAGTGCTAGAAATTCCAGAACTAACTATGGCTACACCTTC

J gene: TRBJ1-2
clone size: -
D gene: TRBD1
V gene: TRBV27
CDR3 protein: CASSQNPGQGAVYGYTF
CDR3 DNA: TGTGCCAGCAGCCAAAATCCGGGACAGGGGGCGGTCTATGGCTACACCTTC

J gene: TRBJ2-2
clone size: -
D gene: -
V gene: TRBV5-6
CDR3 protein: CASSYLITGELFF
CDR3 DNA: TGTGCCAGCAGCTACCTAATAACCGGGGAGCTGTTTTTT

J gene: TRBJ1-1
clone size: few
D gene: -
V gene: TRBV28
CDR3 protein: CASSYGTALNTEAFF
CDR3 DNA: TGTGCCAGCAGTTACGGGACGGCGCTGAACACTGAAGCTTTCTTT

J gene: TRBJ2-1
clone size: many
D gene: -
V gene: TRBV5-1
CDR3 protein: CASSHRPVDEQFF
CDR3 DNA: TGCGCCAGCAGCCATCGTCCGGTCGATGAGCAGTTCTTC

J gene: TRBJ1-1
clone size: many
D gene: -
V gene: TRBV12-3/TRBV12-4
CDR3 protein: CASNPPGPRAEAFF
CDR3 DNA: TGTGCCAGCAATCCCCCGGGCCCGAGGGCTGAAGCTTTCTTT